One sample yielded the 29 T cell receptor beta chains listed below, sequenced in a study of T-cell reconstitution after alpha-beta-depleted transplantation in children. Preparing the TCRbeta library involved the use of unique molecular identifiers. One entry per CDR3 protein, called by TCRdb with MiXCR from the PCR reads. In the table there are fewer than 350,000 distinct CDR3 sequences, around 10% of which are singletons. The sequencing here drew on PBMCs, taken before TCRalphabeta/CD19-depleted stem cell transplant. These TCRs come from a boy under two years old with acute myeloid leukemia, due to receive a stem cell transplant.

In its sample, this clonotype was seen a few times. The chain uses TRBV7-9 and TRBJ2-5, with D tentatively TRBD1 or TRBD2 (5 bases each). The CDR3 loop spans 17 amino acids. Germline CDR1 and CDR2: SEHNR and FQNEAQ (reference sequence). Trimming removed 0 bases at V and 0 bases at J, with 14 bases between. CDR3 coding DNA: TGTGCCAGCAGCTTAGCCCTAGGGTGGGGGTACCAAGAGACCCAGTACTTC. It encodes CASSLALGWGYQETQYF.

The rearrangement joins TRBV3-1 to TRBJ2-3, with D maybe TRBD2 (6 bases). This CDR3 has 16 residues. The germline gives CDR1 LGHDT, CDR2 YNNKEL (reference sequence). V was cut by 0 bases and J by 6 bases, with 16 bases left in between. For the CDR3, the DNA is TGTGCCAGCAGCCAAGATAGGAGGGTCCTGCGGGATACGCAGTATTTT. Translation: CASSQDRRVLRDTQYF.

The chain has TRBV24-1 and TRBJ2-1, with 11 bases fitting TRBD1. This CDR3 spans 13 amino acids. Germline CDR1 KGHDR, CDR2 SFDVKD. J was trimmed by 15 bases and V by 4 bases; bases with no gene match: 7. The CDR3, as DNA: TGTGCCACCAGTGAAATGGGGACAGGGGGATGGTTCTTC. Protein sequence: CATSEMGTGGWFF.

This clonotype occurred many times. The chain has TRBV10-2 and TRBJ1-6; D ambiguous. The V gene's germline CDR1 is WSHSY and CDR2 SAAADI. With 8 bases removed from V and 2 bases from J, the gap between germline ends came to 10 bases. The CDR3 runs 14 residues. CDR3 residues: CASLGGPYNSPLHF. The CDR3 DNA reads TGCGCCAGCCTCGGCGGTCCCTATAATTCACCCCTCCACTTT.

This clonotype turned up a few times. This chain connects TRBV28 to TRBJ2-1; 7 nucleotides align to TRBD2. The germline gives CDR1 MDHEN, CDR2 SYDVKM. The CDR3 runs 11 residues. The CDR3 coding sequence is TGTGGGAGCGGGACGTACAATGAGCAGTTCTTC. The encoded protein is CGSGTYNEQFF.

This clonotype has ten or more counts. This sequence joins TRBV4-3 and TRBJ2-7, with 8 bases identical to TRBD2. Unmatched junction bases numbered 3, after V lost 2 bases and J lost 3 bases. The CDR3 consists of 14 residues. Germline V gene lookup returns CDR1 LGHNA and CDR2 YSLEER. The CDR3 loop reads CASSQTSGSYEQYF. CDR3 nucleotide sequence: TGCGCCAGCAGCCAAACTAGCGGCAGCTACGAGCAGTACTTC.

This clonotype was recorded at least ten times. V usage is TRBV12-3 or TRBV12-4 and J usage is TRBJ2-3; TRBD1 agrees at 7 bases. Trimming took 5 bases from V and 2 from J; bases not matched to a gene: 7. The CDR3 is 15 amino acids. The CDR3 loop is CASSQRQGVTDTQYF. The CDR3, as DNA: TGTGCCAGCAGTCAACGACAGGGTGTCACAGATACGCAGTATTTT.

This clonotype appeared many times. The chain joins TRBV5-1 to TRBJ2-3, with D unclear. CDR3 length: 15 amino acids. Germline assignment: CDR1 SGHRS and CDR2 YFSETQ. The V end was cut by 4 bases, the J end by 4 bases, with 16 bases between. CDR3 residues: CASSSLLSGADTQYF. Written as DNA, the CDR3 is TGCGCCAGCAGCAGCCTTCTAAGTGGGGCAGATACGCAGTATTTT.

This clonotype has at least ten counts. The chain is built from TRBV6-5 and TRBJ2-7; the D is unclear. The CDR3 is 14 amino acids. Germline V CDR1 and CDR2: MNHEY, SVGAGI. Trimming left V 2 bases short and J 1 base short, with 9 bases between. The CDR3 loop reads CASSYGASSYEQYF. CDR3 in DNA: TGTGCCAGCAGTTACGGAGCCTCTTCCTACGAGCAGTACTTC.

This clonotype was seen a handful of times. J is TRBJ1-5 and V is TRBV7-9, with no clear D. The V gene's germline CDR1 is SEHNR and CDR2 FQNEAQ (reference sequence). The CDR3 spans 16 residues. V was clipped by 1 base and J by 1 base, with 11 bases between them. CDR3 DNA: TGTGCCAGCAGCTTAGGGGGTCCCCCCAGCAATCAGCCCCAGCATTTT. Amino acids: CASSLGGPPSNQPQHF.

This clonotype has at least ten counts. The CDR3 region is CASSRGDFNSPLHF. The CDR3 nucleotides read TGTGCCAGCAGCCGAGGGGACTTTAATTCACCCCTCCACTTT. The V gene is TRBV28, the J gene TRBJ1-6; TRBD1 is a possible D gene (5 bases). This CDR3 comprises 14 residues. From germline, CDR1 is MDHEN and CDR2 SYDVKM. Deletions cut 6 bases from V and 6 bases from J, with 12 bases between.

This clonotype came up a few times. The chain links TRBV10-3 to TRBJ2-7, with 12 bases identical to TRBD2. Germline V gene sequence: CDR1 ENHRY, CDR2 SYGVKD. V gave up 2 bases and J gave up 5 bases; unmatched junction bases: 7. This CDR3 is 16 amino acids long. CDR3 in DNA: TGTGCCATCAGTGAGGCCCCTAGCGGGAGGGCCCACGAGCAGTACTTC. Encoded protein: CAISEAPSGRAHEQYF.

Of note for this clonotype: A much more abundant neighbour one base away suggests this may be a read error. V and J are TRBV13 and TRBJ2-2; D possibly matches TRBD1 or TRBD2 (5 bases each). The V gene lost 5 bases and the J gene lost 6 bases, with 16 bases spanning the gap. This CDR3 has 15 amino acids. In germline, CDR1 is PRHDT, CDR2 FYEKMQ (reference sequence). The CDR3 protein is CASSRPGPAAGELFF. In nucleotides, the CDR3 is TGTGCCAGCAGCCGACCGGGACCAGCTGCCGGGGAGCTGTTTTTT.

This clonotype was seen at least ten times. In nucleotides, the CDR3 is TGTGCCAGCAGTTTTGGAGGGGGCGGGTACGAGCAGTACTTC. This sequence encodes CASSFGGGGYEQYF. This chain connects TRBV12-3 or TRBV12-4 to TRBJ2-7; D is possibly TRBD1 (7 bases). V was cut by 3 bases and J by 4 bases, with 13 bases left in between. The CDR3 is 14 residues long.

This clonotype was detected many times. The rearrangement uses TRBV3-1 and TRBJ2-4; D call uncertain. V dropped 0 bases and J dropped 7 bases, with 13 bases sitting between them. This CDR3 region has 15 residues. The germline V gene has CDR1 LGHDT and CDR2 YNNKEL (reference sequence). The CDR3 reads CASSQDRIGNNIQYF. The CDR3 coding sequence is TGTGCCAGCAGCCAAGATCGGATAGGGAACAACATTCAGTACTTC.

This clonotype was detected many times. The chain joins TRBV12-3 or TRBV12-4 to TRBJ1-1; D perhaps matches TRBD1 (5 bases). This CDR3 comprises 14 residues. Deletions cut 2 bases from V and 4 bases from J, with 11 bases between. CDR3 sequence: CASSLPGLSTEAFF. CDR3 nucleotides: TGTGCCAGCAGTTTACCAGGGTTGAGCACTGAAGCTTTCTTT.

This clonotype was seen many times. Since no conserved phenylalanine or tryptophan closes the CDR3, a read error is the likely cause. The chain is built from TRBV12-3 or TRBV12-4 and TRBJ2-5, with 7 bases fitting TRBD1. Losses at the gene ends were 6 bases for V and 5 bases for J; bases not matched to a gene: 9. The CDR3 spans 14 residues. The CDR3 DNA reads TGTGCCAGCAGCGCTTTGACAGGGCGTGAGACCCAGTACTCC. Translating it yields CASSALTGRETQYS.

This clonotype was found many times. V usage is TRBV7-3 and J usage is TRBJ2-7, with D maybe TRBD2 (5 bases). Germline loops: CDR1 SGHTA, CDR2 FQGTGA. This CDR3 contains 14 residues. Trimming shortened V by 1 base and J by 2 bases, and 9 bases separated the two germline ends. The CDR3 loop reads CASSLSGRPYEQYF. The DNA for the CDR3 is TGTGCCAGCAGCTTAAGTGGGAGACCCTACGAGCAGTACTTC.

Only a few counts were recorded for this clonotype. The chain has TRBV29-1 and TRBJ2-7; D tentatively reads TRBD1 or TRBD2 (5 bases each). Germline V gene lookup returns CDR1 SQVTM and CDR2 ANQGSEA. The V gene lost 4 bases and the J gene lost 2 bases, with 21 bases spanning the gap. The length of the CDR3 is 16 residues. DNA for the CDR3: TGCAGCGTTGTTGCCGGGACCCCAGGCTCGGCCTACGAGCAGTACTTC. It encodes CSVVAGTPGSAYEQYF.

Only one count was recorded for this clonotype. A much bigger clone sits one base away, suggesting this may be a read error. This chain connects TRBV5-1 to TRBJ1-1, with D possibly TRBD1 on 5 matching bases. Germline V gives CDR1 SGHRS, CDR2 YFSETQ. Trimming took 4 bases from V and 5 from J, leaving 15 bases between them. The CDR3 consists of 14 residues. The CDR3 DNA sequence: TGCGCCAGCAGCCCAGGGCGTGGGGAAACTGAAGCTTTCTTT. Its translation is CASSPGRGETEAFF.

In this sample, this clonotype turned up many times. V usage is TRBV20-1 and J usage is TRBJ2-7; weak D call: TRBD2 (6 bases). The V end was cut by 3 bases, the J end by 0 bases, with 6 bases between. The germline V gene has CDR1 DFQATT and CDR2 SNEGSKA (reference sequence). CDR3 length: 12 residues. DNA for the CDR3: TGCAGTGCTAGCGGGAGCTCCTACGAGCAGTACTTC. This translates into CSASGSSYEQYF.

This clonotype appeared many times. The CDR3 coding sequence is TGTGCCAGCAGCTTAGTGGGGACAGGGACCTACGAGCAGTACTTC. Protein product: CASSLVGTGTYEQYF. This chain connects TRBV7-4 to TRBJ2-7; 9 bases line up with TRBD1. Germline CDR1 and CDR2: SGHVT and SQSDAQ. Unmatched junction bases numbered 3, after V lost 1 base and J lost 2 bases. The length of the CDR3 is 15 residues. The full variable domain, its missing parts supplied by reference TRBV7-4 and TRBJ2-7, is GAGVSQSPRYKVAKRGRDVALRCDSISGHVTLYWYRQTLGQGSEVLTYSQSDAQRDKSGRPSGRFSAERPERSVSTLKIQRTEQGDSAVYLCASSLVGTGTYEQYFGPGTRLTVT.

The chain joins TRBV30 to TRBJ2-1; TRBD2 matches at 9 bases. Germline V gene lookup returns CDR1 GTSNPN and CDR2 SVGIG (reference sequence). This CDR3 comprises 15 residues. Trimming removed 4 bases from V and 6 bases from J; junction bases left unmatched: 10. CDR3 coding DNA: TGTGCCTGGATCGAAGGTAGCGGGGGATTCAATGAGCAGTTCTTC. It translates to CAWIEGSGGFNEQFF.

This clonotype was detected many times. The chain employs TRBV10-3 and TRBJ2-7; a possible D gene is TRBD1 (5 bases). Trimming cost V 2 bases and J 4 bases, with 9 bases left between them. Germline CDR1 is ENHRY and CDR2 is SYGVKD. The CDR3 spans 13 residues. This chain's CDR3 is CAISEGHPYEQYF. In DNA form, the CDR3 reads TGTGCCATCAGTGAGGGACACCCGTACGAGCAGTACTTC.

V gene TRBV12-3 or TRBV12-4 combines with J gene TRBJ2-1; D possibly uses TRBD1 or TRBD2 (5 bases each). CDR3 length: 16 amino acids. V was trimmed by 2 bases and J by 4 bases, leaving 15 bases between them. The CDR3: CASSLWASEGYNEQFF. The CDR3 region has the DNA TGTGCCAGCAGTTTATGGGCCAGCGAGGGGTACAATGAGCAGTTCTTC.

In its sample, this clonotype was seen many times. CDR3 sequence (DNA): TGTGCCAGCAGCCAAGGAGCTTGGGCCGGGGAGCTGTTTTTT. This sequence encodes CASSQGAWAGELFF. This sequence joins TRBV3-1 and TRBJ2-2; no firm D call. The CDR3 loop spans 14 amino acids. V lost 1 base and J 6 bases, leaving 9 bases between the germline ends. Germline V lookup: CDR1 LGHDT, CDR2 YNNKEL (reference sequence).

This clonotype occurred many times. The chain carries TRBV12-3 or TRBV12-4 and TRBJ1-3; weak D call: TRBD1 (5 bases). The CDR3 totals 14 residues. Trimming took 3 bases from V and 2 from J, leaving 8 bases between them. The CDR3: CASSLLGPGNTIYF. As DNA, the CDR3 is TGTGCCAGCAGTTTGTTGGGGCCTGGAAACACCATATATTTT.

This clonotype showed up many times. The V gene is TRBV10-3, the J gene TRBJ2-7, with D tentatively TRBD1 (5 bases). The CDR3 extends over 13 amino acids. V was cut by 6 bases and J by 4 bases, with 13 bases left in between. The germline CDR1 and CDR2 sequences are ENHRY and SYGVKD. The DNA of the CDR3 is TGTGCCATCAGCGGACAAGATAATTACGAGCAGTACTTC. It specifies CAISGQDNYEQYF.

This clonotype was seen ten or more times. CDR3 amino acids: CASSPQGARAKNIQYF. CDR3 coding DNA: TGTGCCAGCAGTCCACAGGGGGCGAGAGCCAAAAACATTCAGTACTTC. The rearrangement joins TRBV6-5 to TRBJ2-4, with 9 nucleotides matching TRBD1. V dropped 5 bases and J dropped 0; count of bases not matched to a gene: 5. The CDR3 length is 16 residues. Looked up from germline, CDR1 is MNHEY and CDR2 is SVGAGI.